Sequencing of this T cell receptor beta chain was carried out in a study of CD4 T cell repertoires in COVID-19. The study's findings and limits: Suggested intraclonal diversification: top SARS-CoV-2-reactive clonotypes appeared in two or three memory subsets. SARS-CoV and/or HKU1 spike cultures shared between about 6 and 26% of SARS-CoV-2 clonotypes.

Note on this clone: Its antigen is as yet unknown.

The CDR3 length is 16 residues. Germline V lookup: CDR1 LNHDA, CDR2 SQIVND (reference sequence). The V gene lost 7 bases and the J gene lost 4 bases, with 20 bases spanning the gap. The table came from immunoSEQ multiplex PCR; TCRdb's copy has only in-frame clones and leaves some out. This sample carries approximately 75,000 clones, around 82% of them seen once, and the ten largest clones take about 0.5%. Samples came from patients recovered from mild-to-severe COVID-19. No culture step preceded sequencing of the ex vivo isolated memory T cells. The source is a human donor who had COVID-19. V usage is TRBV19 and J usage is TRBJ1-5, with a weak D call TRBD1 (5 bases). Sequences were derived from CD4+ T cells from peripheral blood, sampled after recovery from COVID-19. The CDR3 here is CASISRDSVGNQPQHF. In DNA form, the CDR3 reads TGTGCCAGTATCTCCCGGGACTCCGTCGGAAATCAGCCCCAGCATTTT.